This T cell receptor (beta chain) is drawn from a study of vaccination effects on CD4 cells after COVID-19. Study summary: Samples were taken post-vaccine, and their median timing was 72 days after the second dose. General study findings and limits: Infection- and vaccine-induced clones contracted markedly late after vaccination.

This clone has only one observation. What it binds is not known. Repertoires were generated with immunoSEQ multiplex PCR, while TCRdb's copy carries only in-frame clones and drops some. This table has 25,000 to 30,000 clones, around 70% appearing once. The CDR3 sequence is 16 residues long. Trimming pared 5 bases from V and 10 bases from J, leaving 21 bases between. The germline gives CDR1 SEHNR, CDR2 FQNEAQ (reference sequence). Expansion of antigen-specific CD4+ T cells with viral peptide pools was carried out by the ViraFEST assay before sequencing. After less than twelve days in culture, the CD4+ T cells were isolated. Each participant was given two doses of one vaccine (BNT162b2 or mRNA-1273). Recipients of the vaccine had no prior SARS-CoV-2 infection and negative nucleocapsid antibodies. Days 3 and 7 saw half the medium replaced with IL-2 medium.

This chain connects TRBV7-9 to TRBJ1-6; D remains ambiguous. The TCR comes from a human donor who received a COVID-19 vaccine. This specimen consisted of CD4+ T cells from PBMCs cultured with HCoV-NL63 spike peptides, obtained after COVID-19 vaccination. The CDR3 reads CASSPRGGSGYSPLHF. CDR3 DNA: TGTGCCAGCAGCCCCCGGGGTGGGAGCGGATACTCACCCCTCCACTTT.